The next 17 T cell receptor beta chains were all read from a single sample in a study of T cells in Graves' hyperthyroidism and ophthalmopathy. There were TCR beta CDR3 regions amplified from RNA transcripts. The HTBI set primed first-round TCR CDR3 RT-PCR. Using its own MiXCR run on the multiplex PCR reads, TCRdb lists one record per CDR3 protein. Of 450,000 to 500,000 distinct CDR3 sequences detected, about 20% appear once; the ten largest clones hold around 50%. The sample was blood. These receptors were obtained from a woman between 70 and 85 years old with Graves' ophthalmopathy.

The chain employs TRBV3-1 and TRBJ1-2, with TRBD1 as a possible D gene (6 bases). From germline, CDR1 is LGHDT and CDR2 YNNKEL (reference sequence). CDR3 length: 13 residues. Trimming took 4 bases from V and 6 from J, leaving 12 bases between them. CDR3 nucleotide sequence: TGTGCCAGCAGCCCGCCGGGGGCGAATGGCTACACCTTC. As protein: CASSPPGANGYTF.

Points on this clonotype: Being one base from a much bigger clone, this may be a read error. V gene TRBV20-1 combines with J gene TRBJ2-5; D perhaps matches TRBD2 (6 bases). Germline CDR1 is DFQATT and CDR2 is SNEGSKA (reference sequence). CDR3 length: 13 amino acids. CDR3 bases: TGCAGTGCGGCTCCGGGGGTTCAAGAGAACCAGTACTTC. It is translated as CSAAPGVQENQYF.

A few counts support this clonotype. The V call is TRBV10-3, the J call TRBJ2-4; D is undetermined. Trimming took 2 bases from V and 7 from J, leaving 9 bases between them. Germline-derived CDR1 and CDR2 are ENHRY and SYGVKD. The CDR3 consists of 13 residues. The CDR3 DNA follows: TGTGCCATCAGTGAGGACCAACGGAACATTCAGTACTTC. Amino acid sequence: CAISEDQRNIQYF.

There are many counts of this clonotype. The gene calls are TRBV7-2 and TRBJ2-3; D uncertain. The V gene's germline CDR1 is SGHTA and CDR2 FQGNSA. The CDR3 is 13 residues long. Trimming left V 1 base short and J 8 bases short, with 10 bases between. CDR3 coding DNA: TGTGCCAGCAGCTTAGAGTCCGATCGTACGCAGTATTTT. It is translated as CASSLESDRTQYF.

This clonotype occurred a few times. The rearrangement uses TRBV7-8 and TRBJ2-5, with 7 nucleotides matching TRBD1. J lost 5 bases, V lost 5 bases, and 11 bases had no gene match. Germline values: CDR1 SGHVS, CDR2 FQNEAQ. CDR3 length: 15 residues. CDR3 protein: CASSPTSRGRETQYF. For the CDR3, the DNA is TGTGCCAGCAGCCCCACGAGTAGGGGGCGGGAGACCCAGTACTTC.

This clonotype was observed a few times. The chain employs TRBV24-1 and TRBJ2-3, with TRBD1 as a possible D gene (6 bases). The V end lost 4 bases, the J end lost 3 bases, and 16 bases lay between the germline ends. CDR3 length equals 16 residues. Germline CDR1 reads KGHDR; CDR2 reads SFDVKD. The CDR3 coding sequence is TGTGCCACCAGTGAAACCTCAGGGGATGGAACAGATACGCAGTATTTT. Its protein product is CATSETSGDGTDTQYF.

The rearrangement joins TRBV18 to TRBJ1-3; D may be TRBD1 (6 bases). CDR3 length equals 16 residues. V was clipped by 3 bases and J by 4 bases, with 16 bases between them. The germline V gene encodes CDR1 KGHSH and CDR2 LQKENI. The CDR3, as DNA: TGTGCCAGCTCACCTCGCCCCGAGGGGACAGGAAACACCATATATTTT. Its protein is CASSPRPEGTGNTIYF.

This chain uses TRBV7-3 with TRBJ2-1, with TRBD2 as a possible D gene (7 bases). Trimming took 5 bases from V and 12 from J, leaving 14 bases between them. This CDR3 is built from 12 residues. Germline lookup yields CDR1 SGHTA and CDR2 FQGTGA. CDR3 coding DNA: TGTGCCAGCAGCCCCGGGGGGCCTGGGCAGTTCTTC. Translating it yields CASSPGGPGQFF.

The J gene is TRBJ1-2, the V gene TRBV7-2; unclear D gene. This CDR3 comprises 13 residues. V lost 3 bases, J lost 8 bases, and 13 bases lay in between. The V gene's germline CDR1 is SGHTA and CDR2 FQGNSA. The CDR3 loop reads CASSLAQVRGYTF. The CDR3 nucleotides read TGTGCCAGCAGCTTGGCGCAGGTTAGGGGCTACACCTTC. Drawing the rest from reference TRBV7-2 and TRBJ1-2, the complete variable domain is GAGVSQSPSNKVTEKGKDVELRCDPISGHTALYWYRQSLGQGLEFLIYFQGNSAPDKSGLPSDRFSAERTGGSVSTLTIQRTQQEDSAVYLCASSLAQVRGYTFGSGTRLTVV.

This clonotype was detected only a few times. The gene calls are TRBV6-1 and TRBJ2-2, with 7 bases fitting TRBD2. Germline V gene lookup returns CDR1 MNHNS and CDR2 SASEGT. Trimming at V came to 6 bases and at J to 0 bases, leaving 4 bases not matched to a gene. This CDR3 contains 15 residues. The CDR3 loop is CASSITSANTGELFF. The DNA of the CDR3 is TGTGCCAGCAGCATAACTAGCGCGAACACCGGGGAGCTGTTTTTT.

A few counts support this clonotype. The CDR3 region is CASSLLEGTDEQYF. In DNA, the CDR3 is TGTGCCAGCAGTTTACTAGAGGGTACCGACGAGCAGTACTTC. This chain connects TRBV28 to TRBJ2-7; a weak D match, TRBD2 (5 bases). The V end lost 2 bases, the J end lost 5 bases, and 13 bases lay between the germline ends. The CDR3 totals 14 residues. CDR1 and CDR2 (germline): MDHEN, SYDVKM. Using reference TRBV28 and TRBJ2-7 for the parts outside the CDR3, the full variable domain is DVKVTQSSRYLVKRTGEKVFLECVQDMDHENMFWYRQDPGLGLRLIYFSYDVKMKEKGDIPEGYSVSREKKERFSLILESASTNQTSMYLCASSLLEGTDEQYFGPGTRLTVT.

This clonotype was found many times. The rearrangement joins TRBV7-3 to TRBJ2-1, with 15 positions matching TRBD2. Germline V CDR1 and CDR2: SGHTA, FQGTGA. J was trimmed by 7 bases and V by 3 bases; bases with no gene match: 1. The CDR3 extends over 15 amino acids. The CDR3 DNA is TGTGCCAGCAGCTTTGGACTAGCGGGAGGGAATGAGCAGTTCTTC. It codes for CASSFGLAGGNEQFF.

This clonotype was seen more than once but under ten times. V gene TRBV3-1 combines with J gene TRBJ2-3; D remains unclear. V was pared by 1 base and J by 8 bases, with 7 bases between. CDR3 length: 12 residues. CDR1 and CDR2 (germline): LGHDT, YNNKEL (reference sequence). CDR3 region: CASSQAAGTQYF. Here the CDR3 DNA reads TGTGCCAGCAGCCAAGCGGCTGGTACGCAGTATTTT.

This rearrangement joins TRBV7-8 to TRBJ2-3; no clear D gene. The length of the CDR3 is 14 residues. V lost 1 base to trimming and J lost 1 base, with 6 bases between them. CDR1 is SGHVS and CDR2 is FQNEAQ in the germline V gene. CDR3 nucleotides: TGTGCCAGCAGCTTAGTACTCCGCACAGATACGCAGTATTTT. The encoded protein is CASSLVLRTDTQYF. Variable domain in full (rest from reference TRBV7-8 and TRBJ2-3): GAGVSQSPRYKVAKRGQDVALRCDPISGHVSLFWYQQALGQGPEFLTYFQNEAQLDKSGLPSDRFFAERPEGSVSTLKIQRTQQEDSAVYLCASSLVLRTDTQYFGPGTRLTVL.

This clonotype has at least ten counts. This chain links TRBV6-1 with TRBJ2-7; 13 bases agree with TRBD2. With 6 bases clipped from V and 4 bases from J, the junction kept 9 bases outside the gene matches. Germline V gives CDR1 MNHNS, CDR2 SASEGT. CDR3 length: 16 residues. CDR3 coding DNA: TGTGCCAGCAGGACGGGGACTAGCGGGGCCTTATACGAGCAGTACTTC. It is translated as CASRTGTSGALYEQYF.

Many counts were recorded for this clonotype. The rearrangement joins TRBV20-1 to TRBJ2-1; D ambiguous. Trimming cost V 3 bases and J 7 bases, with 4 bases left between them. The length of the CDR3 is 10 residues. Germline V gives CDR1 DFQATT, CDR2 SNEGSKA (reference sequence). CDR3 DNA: TGCAGTGCTAGTCGAAATGAGCAGTTCTTC. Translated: CSASRNEQFF.

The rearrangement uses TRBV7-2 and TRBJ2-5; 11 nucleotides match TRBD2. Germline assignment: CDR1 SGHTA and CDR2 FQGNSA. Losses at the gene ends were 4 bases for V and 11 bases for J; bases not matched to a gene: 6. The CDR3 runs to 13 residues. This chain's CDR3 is CASSSRGLAVQYF. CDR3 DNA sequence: TGTGCCAGCAGCTCACGGGGACTAGCGGTTCAGTACTTC.